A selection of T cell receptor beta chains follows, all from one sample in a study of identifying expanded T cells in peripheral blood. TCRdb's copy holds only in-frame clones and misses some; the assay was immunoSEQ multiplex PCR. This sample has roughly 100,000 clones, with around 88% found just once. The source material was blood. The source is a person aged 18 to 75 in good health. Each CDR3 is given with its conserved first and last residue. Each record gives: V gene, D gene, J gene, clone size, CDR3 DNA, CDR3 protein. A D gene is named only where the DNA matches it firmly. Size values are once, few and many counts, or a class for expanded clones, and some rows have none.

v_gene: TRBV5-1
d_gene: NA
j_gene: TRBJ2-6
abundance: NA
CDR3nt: TGCGCCAGCAGCTTGACGGGGGACACCATATCTGGGGCCAACGTCCTGACTTTC
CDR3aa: CASSLTGDTISGANVLTF

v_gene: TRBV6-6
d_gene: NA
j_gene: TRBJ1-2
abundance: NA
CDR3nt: TGTGCCAGCAGTTACGTCGCGGACTATGGCTACACCTTC
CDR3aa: CASSYVADYGYTF

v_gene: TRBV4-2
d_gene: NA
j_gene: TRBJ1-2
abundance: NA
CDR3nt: TGTGCCAGCAGCTTGGATTCAGACATGGCGGGCTACACCTTC
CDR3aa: CASSLDSDMAGYTF

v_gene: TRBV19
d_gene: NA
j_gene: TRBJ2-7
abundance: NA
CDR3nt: TGTGCCAGTAGCCCACCAGACACCTACGAGCAGTACTTC
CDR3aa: CASSPPDTYEQYF

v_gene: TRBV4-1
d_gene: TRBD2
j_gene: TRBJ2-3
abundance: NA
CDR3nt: TGCGCCAGCAGCCAAGACTCCCCCCAGAGCGGGGGGCAGGATACGCAGTATTTT
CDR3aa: CASSQDSPQSGGQDTQYF

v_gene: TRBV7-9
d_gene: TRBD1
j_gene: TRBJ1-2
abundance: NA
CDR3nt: TGTGCCAGCAGCTTAACAGGGGGCGGTGGCTACACCTTC
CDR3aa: CASSLTGGGGYTF

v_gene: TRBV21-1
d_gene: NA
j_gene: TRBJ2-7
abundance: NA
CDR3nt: TGTGCCAGCAGCAAGGGGCACGAGCAGTACTTC
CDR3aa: CASSKGHEQYF

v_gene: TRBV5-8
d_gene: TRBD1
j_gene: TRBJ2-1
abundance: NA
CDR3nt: TGTGCCAGCAGCTTGGAGGGACAGCCCTACAATGAGCAGTTCTTC
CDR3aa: CASSLEGQPYNEQFF

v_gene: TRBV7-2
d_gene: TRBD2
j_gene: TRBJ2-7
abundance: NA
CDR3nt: TGTGCCAGCAGCTCCTCTAGCGGGGGACCCTACGAGCAGTACTTC
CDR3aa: CASSSSSGGPYEQYF

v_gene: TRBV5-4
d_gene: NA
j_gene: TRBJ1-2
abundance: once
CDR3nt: TGTGCCAGCAGCCCTATTCGGGAGGAGACAGGACGGAAAGGCTACACCTTC
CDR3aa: CASSPIREETGRKGYTF

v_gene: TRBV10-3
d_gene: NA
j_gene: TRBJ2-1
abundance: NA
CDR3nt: TGTGCCATCAGTGAGTTCGCCCATGAGCAGTTCTTC
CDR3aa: CAISEFAHEQFF

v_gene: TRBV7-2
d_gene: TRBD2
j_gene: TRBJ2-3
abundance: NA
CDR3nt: TGTGCCAGCAGCATGATAGCGGGGAGCACAGATACGCAGTATTTT
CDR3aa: CASSMIAGSTDTQYF

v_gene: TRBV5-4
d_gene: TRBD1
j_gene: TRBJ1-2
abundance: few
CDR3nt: TGTGCCAGCAGCATAACAGGGGGCAACTATGGCTACACCTTC
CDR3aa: CASSITGGNYGYTF

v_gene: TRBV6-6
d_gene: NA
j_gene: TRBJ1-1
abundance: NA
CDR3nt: TGTGCCAGCAGTTCCTTCATGAACACTGAAGCTTTCTTT
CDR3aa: CASSSFMNTEAFF

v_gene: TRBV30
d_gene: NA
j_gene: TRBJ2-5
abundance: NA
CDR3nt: TGTGCCTGGAGTGTAGGGGGGGCGGGAGAGACCCAGTACTTC
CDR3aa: CAWSVGGAGETQYF

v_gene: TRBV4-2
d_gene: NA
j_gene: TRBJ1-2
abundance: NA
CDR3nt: TGTGCCAGCAGCCAAGATAACAGGGACTATGGCTACACCTTC
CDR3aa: CASSQDNRDYGYTF

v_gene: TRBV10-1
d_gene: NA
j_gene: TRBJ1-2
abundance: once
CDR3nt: TGCGCCGGCCCCGTTACACCGGGCCCCGGTCACTATGGCTACACCTTC
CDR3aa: CAGPVTPGPGHYGYTF

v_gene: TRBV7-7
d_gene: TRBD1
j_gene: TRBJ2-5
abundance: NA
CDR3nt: TGTGCCAGCAGCTTGACAGGGGGCCCGGAGACCCAGTACTTC
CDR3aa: CASSLTGGPETQYF

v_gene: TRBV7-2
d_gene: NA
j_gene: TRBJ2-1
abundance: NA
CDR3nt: TGTGCCAGCAGCCCCCGGGCAATGGAATACAATGAGCAGTTCTTC
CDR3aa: CASSPRAMEYNEQFF

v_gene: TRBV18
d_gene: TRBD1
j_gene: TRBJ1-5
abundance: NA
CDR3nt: TGTGCCAGCCGGGGGATGGGACAGGGGGATCAGCCCCAGCATTTT
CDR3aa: CASRGMGQGDQPQHF

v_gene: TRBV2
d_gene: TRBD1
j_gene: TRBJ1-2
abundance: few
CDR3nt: TGTGCCAGCAGTGAAGAGGGGGCGAGGGGCTACACCTTC
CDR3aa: CASSEEGARGYTF

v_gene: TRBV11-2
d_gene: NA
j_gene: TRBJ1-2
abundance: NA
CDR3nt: TGTGCCAGCAGCTCACAGGGCGGCGGCGGCTACACCTTC
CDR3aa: CASSSQGGGGYTF

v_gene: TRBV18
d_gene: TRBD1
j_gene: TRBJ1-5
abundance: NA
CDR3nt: TGTGCCAGCTCACAGGGGGCTGTAGGCAATCAGCCCCAGCATTTT
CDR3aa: CASSQGAVGNQPQHF

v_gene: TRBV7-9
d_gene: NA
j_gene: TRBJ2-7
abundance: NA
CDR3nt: TGTGCCAGCAGCTTACAGGGGAACTCCTACGAGCAGTACTTC
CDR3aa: CASSLQGNSYEQYF

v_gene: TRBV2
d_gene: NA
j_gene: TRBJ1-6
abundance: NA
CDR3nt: TGTGCCAGCAGGGTCAGGGCATTGGTTTCACCCCTCCACTTT
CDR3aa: CASRVRALVSPLHF

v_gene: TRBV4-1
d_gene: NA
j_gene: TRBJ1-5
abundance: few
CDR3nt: TGCGCCAGCGGGGAAAACAGGGATCAGCCCCAGCATTTT
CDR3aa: CASGENRDQPQHF

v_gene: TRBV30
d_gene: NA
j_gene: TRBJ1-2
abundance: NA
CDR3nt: TGTGCCTGGGATCAGGGGCTGAGGGGCTACACCTTC
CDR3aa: CAWDQGLRGYTF